The 5 T cell receptor beta chains below come from one sample, sequenced in a study of Graves' ophthalmopathy and Graves' hyperthyroidism. Amplification targeted the TCR beta CDR3 regions, with RNA transcripts as the source material. The first-round RT-PCR employed HTBI primers together with the Qiagen OneStep RT-PCR kit. A multiplex PCR was then performed as the second round. Each CDR3 protein is one row after TCRdb ran MiXCR on the multiplex PCR reads. The sample holds 150,000 to 200,000 distinct CDR3 sequences, 30% to 45% seen once. What was sequenced was peripheral blood. The receptors stem from a woman aged 40-49 years with Graves' ophthalmopathy.

As concerns this clonotype: No conserved phenylalanine or tryptophan ends this CDR3, so it is likely a read error. The chain joins TRBV28 to TRBJ1-5; D is unclear. Germline-derived CDR1 and CDR2 are MDHEN and SYDVKM. The CDR3 length is 12 residues. The V and J ends lost 7 bases and 2 bases respectively, with 6 bases between them. CDR3: CASTAGNQPQHL. Here the CDR3 DNA reads TGTGCCAGCACCGCGGGCAATCAGCCCCAGCATCTT.

This rearrangement joins TRBV12-3 or TRBV12-4 to TRBJ1-1; 9 positions agree with TRBD1. The J segment lost 4 bases and the V segment lost 4 bases, leaving 7 bases of the junction unmatched. CDR3 length: 15 residues. The chain's CDR3 is CASSSGQGEATEAFF. The CDR3 region has the DNA TGTGCCAGCAGTTCGGGACAGGGCGAGGCCACTGAAGCTTTCTTT.

The chain employs TRBV12-3 or TRBV12-4 and TRBJ1-1, with a tentative D call TRBD1 (6 bases). Trimming took off 3 bases at V and 7 bases at J, with 12 bases between the two ends. The CDR3 spans 13 residues. For the CDR3, the DNA is TGTGCCAGCAGTTTTGGCAGGGGCCTTGAAGCTTTCTTT. This sequence encodes CASSFGRGLEAFF.

This clonotype was seen a few times. The chain combines TRBV12-3 or TRBV12-4 with TRBJ1-6; no clear D gene. The length of the CDR3 is 13 residues. Trimming took 6 bases from V and 7 from J, leaving 10 bases between them. Here the CDR3 reads CASSLLQNSPLHF. The CDR3 nucleotides read TGTGCCAGCAGCCTGTTGCAGAATTCACCCCTCCACTTT.

This clonotype was picked up many times. CDR3 nucleotide sequence: TGTGCCAGCAGTACGGACAGGGAATACGAGCAGTACTTC. Protein product: CASSTDREYEQYF. The rearrangement links TRBV2 to TRBJ2-7, with 8 bases identical to TRBD1. The CDR3 covers 13 residues. Germline V gene lookup returns CDR1 SNHLY and CDR2 FYNNEI. The ends lost 5 bases at V and 4 bases at J; junction bases unmatched: 4. The full variable domain, rest sourced from reference TRBV2 and TRBJ2-7, is EPEVTQTPSHQVTQMGQEVILRCVPISNHLYFYWYRQILGQKVEFLVSFYNNEISEKSEIFDDQFSVERPDGSNFTLKIRSTKLEDSAMYFCASSTDREYEQYFGPGTRLTVT.